These 25 T cell receptor beta chains originate from one sample sequenced in a study of cytomegalovirus exposure and HLA in healthy donors. The PCR used 60 Vbeta and 13 Jbeta primers. The assay was immunoSEQ multiplex PCR, and TCRdb's table has in-frame clones only and misses some. The sample records under 120,000 clones, 70% to 80% being singletons. The sequenced sample consisted of PBMCs. Receptors originate from a woman aged 40-49 years in good health and CMV-seronegative.

The chain has TRBV7-9 and TRBJ1-2, with 8 bases lining up with TRBD1. V gave up 5 bases and J gave up 6 bases; unmatched junction bases: 8. This CDR3 is 14 amino acids long. Germline CDR1 SEHNR, CDR2 FQNEAQ (reference sequence). The CDR3 DNA reads as TGTGCCAGCAGCGACAGGGGAATCGGGCATGGCTACACCTTC. Amino acids: CASSDRGIGHGYTF.

The chain is built from TRBV11-2 and TRBJ2-1; 8 positions agree with TRBD2. CDR1 and CDR2 from the germline V gene are SGHAT and FQNNGV. The CDR3 runs 14 residues. After removal of 1 base from V and 8 bases from J, the junction contained 4 bases not matched to a gene. CDR3 DNA: TGTGCCAGCAGCTTAGGCCGGGGGGGTCATGAGCAGTTCTTC. Translating it yields CASSLGRGGHEQFF.

This clone was observed a few times. The rearrangement links TRBV5-4 to TRBJ1-3, with D perhaps TRBD1 (6 bases). Trimming left V 2 bases short and J 0 bases short, with 15 bases between. The CDR3 has 17 amino acids. The germline V gene encodes CDR1 SGHNT and CDR2 YYREEE (reference sequence). The CDR3 sequence: CASSFGQPRGSGNTIYF. CDR3 bases: TGTGCCAGCAGCTTCGGACAGCCCAGGGGCTCTGGAAACACCATATATTTT.

The chain recombines TRBV30 with TRBJ2-7; possibly TRBD2 for D (7 bases). V was shortened by 2 bases and J by 0 bases, with 14 bases between the two germline ends. From germline, CDR1 is GTSNPN and CDR2 SVGIG (reference sequence). The length of the CDR3 is 15 residues. The CDR3 region has the DNA TGTGCCTGGAGTTACGCGGGGGCCCTCTCCTACGAGCAGTACTTC. It specifies CAWSYAGALSYEQYF.

The chain combines TRBV30 with TRBJ1-1; D is perhaps TRBD1 (6 bases). The germline V and J ends were trimmed by 5 bases and 1 base, with 17 bases remaining between them. The germline CDR1 and CDR2 sequences are GTSNPN and SVGIG (reference sequence). The CDR3 has 15 residues. As DNA, the CDR3 is TGTGCCTGGGGGCGAAGGGACACGGAGAACACTGAAGCTTTCTTT. As protein: CAWGRRDTENTEAFF.

The V and J genes are TRBV6-1 and TRBJ1-5; D uncertain. The V gene lost 8 bases and the J gene lost 4 bases, with 15 bases spanning the gap. There are 14 residues in the CDR3. Germline CDR1 is MNHNS and CDR2 is SASEGT. CDR3 coding DNA: TGTGCCAGCCGCACCCAGAGAGGGAATCAGCCCCAGCATTTT. Translation gives CASRTQRGNQPQHF.

V and J are TRBV7-2 and TRBJ2-7; maybe TRBD1 (6 bases). Per germline, CDR1 SGHTA and CDR2 FQGNSA. Trimming removed 5 bases from V and 5 bases from J, with 19 bases in between. The CDR3 is made up of 15 amino acids. CDR3 sequence: CASSPTGTTGHEQYF. Here the CDR3 DNA reads TGTGCCAGCAGCCCGACCGGGACAACTGGCCACGAGCAGTACTTC.

The rearrangement uses TRBV2 and TRBJ1-4; D is unresolved. This CDR3 spans 13 amino acids. The germline V and J ends were trimmed by 6 bases and 8 bases, with 13 bases remaining between them. Per the germline V gene, CDR1 is SNHLY and CDR2 is FYNNEI. CDR3 nucleotides: TGTGCCAGCAGAAGCCAGACGGGGGAAAAACTGTTTTTT. It specifies CASRSQTGEKLFF.

On this clone: In the same sample, other DNA sequences code for this CDR3. V gene TRBV7-2 combines with J gene TRBJ1-3, with no clear D. There are 14 residues in the CDR3. The germline V gene has CDR1 SGHTA and CDR2 FQGNSA. V lost 2 bases and J 1 base, leaving 6 bases between the germline ends. CDR3 in amino acids: CASSLRGSGNTIYF. The CDR3, as DNA: TGTGCCAGCAGCTTACGGGGTTCTGGAAACACCATATATTTT.

This chain connects TRBV5-5 to TRBJ2-3; D gene unclear. The V end was cut by 4 bases, the J end by 0 bases, with 18 bases between. The CDR3 has 17 residues. Germline-derived CDR1 and CDR2 are SGHKS and YYEKEE (reference sequence). CDR3 sequence (DNA): TGTGCCAGCAGCCTCCGTCCTGGGCCCTCTAGCACAGATACGCAGTATTTT. This gives the protein CASSLRPGPSSTDTQYF.

V usage is TRBV29-1 and J usage is TRBJ1-4; 8 nucleotides match TRBD1. This CDR3 spans 13 amino acids. J gave up 8 bases and V 6 bases, and 8 bases lay outside the gene matches. CDR1 is SQVTM, CDR2 ANQGSEA, per germline. The CDR3, as DNA: TGCAGCGTGGAACAGGGGGTAGGCGAAAAACTGTTTTTT. Translation: CSVEQGVGEKLFF.

This clone occurred once. V gene TRBV4-2 combines with J gene TRBJ2-7, with D perhaps matching TRBD1 (6 bases). The V end was cut by 0 bases, the J end by 2 bases, with 14 bases between. Germline values: CDR1 LGHNA, CDR2 YNFKEQ. This CDR3 has 16 amino acids. The chain's CDR3 is CASSQESGGATYEQYF. CDR3 DNA: TGTGCCAGCAGCCAAGAATCTGGGGGCGCAACCTACGAGCAGTACTTC.

DNA of the CDR3: TGCGCCAGCAGCCAATCAGCTAGCGGGTTCACAGATACGCAGTATTTT. This sequence encodes CASSQSASGFTDTQYF. V usage is TRBV4-3 and J usage is TRBJ2-3; 8 bases fit TRBD2. J gave up 2 bases and V 2 bases, and 6 bases lay outside the gene matches. The CDR3 covers 16 residues. The V gene's germline CDR1 is LGHNA and CDR2 YSLEER.

The chain couples TRBV18 to TRBJ2-3; possible D gene TRBD1, 5 bases. The CDR3 has 15 residues. Trimming took off 5 bases at V and 1 base at J, with 13 bases between the two ends. Germline V gives CDR1 KGHSH, CDR2 LQKENI. DNA of the CDR3: TGTGCCAGCTCATCGCAGGGTCCCGGCACAGATACGCAGTATTTT. Translation gives CASSSQGPGTDTQYF.

The table lists this clone with a few counts. The chain couples TRBV29-1 to TRBJ2-7; 7 bases are shared with TRBD1. The junction had 9 bases not matched to a gene; V was cut back by 6 bases and J by 4 bases. Germline CDR1 and CDR2: SQVTM and ANQGSEA. This CDR3 spans 13 amino acids. Here the CDR3 reads CSVRPGQSYEQYF. DNA of the CDR3: TGCAGCGTCCGCCCGGGACAGAGTTACGAGCAGTACTTC.

The rearrangement joins TRBV30 to TRBJ1-1; no definite D call. The CDR3 covers 12 residues. The germline gives CDR1 GTSNPN, CDR2 SVGIG (reference sequence). V gave up 6 bases and J gave up 0 bases, with 8 bases separating them. CDR3 DNA sequence: TGTGCCTGCCGGAGGGTGAACACTGAAGCTTTCTTT. Translating gives CACRRVNTEAFF.

The V and J genes are TRBV14 and TRBJ2-1; 9 bases fit TRBD2. V was pared by 0 bases and J by 2 bases, with 17 bases of the junction left unmatched. The CDR3 sequence is 21 residues long. CDR1 is SGHDN and CDR2 is FVKESK in the germline V gene. The CDR3 loop reads CASSQDAWLAGHLSTYNEQFF. The DNA of the CDR3 is TGTGCCAGCAGCCAAGATGCGTGGCTAGCGGGACATTTGAGTACCTACAATGAGCAGTTCTTC.

The chain employs TRBV7-2 and TRBJ1-4; D gene unclear. The CDR3 is 13 residues long. CDR1 is SGHTA, CDR2 FQGNSA, per germline. The ends were cut back, 3 bases at V and 8 bases at J, with 10 bases in the middle. The CDR3 is CASSFNGREKLFF. The CDR3 nucleotides are TGTGCCAGCAGCTTTAACGGGAGGGAAAAACTGTTTTTT.

The V call is TRBV7-6, the J call TRBJ2-1; D is undetermined. This CDR3 is 11 amino acids long. CDR1 is SGHVS and CDR2 is FNYEAQ in the germline V gene. Between the trimmed V and J ends, which lost 3 bases and 7 bases, there was a span of 4 bases. The CDR3 DNA follows: TGTGCCAGCAGCTTCCAGAATGAGCAGTTCTTC. It specifies CASSFQNEQFF.

V is TRBV28 and J is TRBJ1-5; the match to TRBD1 covers 8 bases. CDR1 is MDHEN and CDR2 is SYDVKM in the germline V gene. Trimming took 3 bases from V and 3 from J; bases not matched to a gene: 4. There are 15 residues in the CDR3. The CDR3 region has the DNA TGTGCCAGCAGTTTTAGGGACAGGTACAATCAGCCCCAGCATTTT. This sequence encodes CASSFRDRYNQPQHF.

This clone came up a few times. The V call is TRBV4-3, the J call TRBJ2-2, with 9 bases aligning to TRBD2. J was trimmed by 0 bases and V by 2 bases; bases with no gene match: 7. This CDR3 region has 18 residues. Germline lookup yields CDR1 LGHNA and CDR2 YSLEER. Here the CDR3 DNA reads TGCGCCAGCAGCCAATCGATTCTAGCGGGACCGAACACCGGGGAGCTGTTTTTT. Encoded protein: CASSQSILAGPNTGELFF.

The V call is TRBV19, the J call TRBJ1-1; D gene ambiguous. CDR3 length equals 14 residues. Per the germline V gene, CDR1 is LNHDA and CDR2 is SQIVND (reference sequence). Trimming cost V 6 bases and J 1 base, with 12 bases left between them. The CDR3: CASSRPAGNTEAFF. CDR3 sequence (DNA): TGTGCCAGTAGCCGCCCCGCGGGGAACACTGAAGCTTTCTTT.

About this clone: The identical CDR3 is also encoded by other nucleotide sequences in the sample. The rearrangement links TRBV11-2 to TRBJ2-3, with a weak D call TRBD1 (5 bases). In germline, CDR1 is SGHAT, CDR2 FQNNGV. This CDR3 spans 14 amino acids. Deletions cut 3 bases from V and 1 base from J, with 8 bases between. The CDR3 spells CASSLSRGTDTQYF. Here the CDR3 DNA reads TGTGCCAGCAGCTTGAGCAGGGGCACAGATACGCAGTATTTT.

This clone was seen a handful of times. The rearrangement uses TRBV2 and TRBJ1-4; TRBD1 matches at 8 bases. The CDR3 is 14 residues long. CDR1 and CDR2 (germline): SNHLY, FYNNEI. With 6 bases clipped from V and 5 bases from J, the junction kept 5 bases outside the gene matches. In nucleotides, the CDR3 is TGTGCCAGCAGCCCGGACAGGGCAAATGAAAAACTGTTTTTT. It encodes CASSPDRANEKLFF. Together with reference TRBV2 and TRBJ1-4, the CDR3 gives the full variable domain: EPEVTQTPSHQVTQMGQEVILRCVPISNHLYFYWYRQILGQKVEFLVSFYNNEISEKSEIFDDQFSVERPDGSNFTLKIRSTKLEDSAMYFCASSPDRANEKLFFGSGTQLSVL.

The chain has TRBV7-9 and TRBJ2-3; tentative D call: TRBD2 (5 bases). Germline V gene sequence: CDR1 SEHNR, CDR2 FQNEAQ (reference sequence). This CDR3 has 13 amino acids. The germline V and J ends were trimmed by 3 bases and 3 bases, with 7 bases remaining between them. Here the CDR3 DNA reads TGTGCCAGCAGCTTCCGGGGAACAGATACGCAGTATTTT. This encodes CASSFRGTDTQYF.